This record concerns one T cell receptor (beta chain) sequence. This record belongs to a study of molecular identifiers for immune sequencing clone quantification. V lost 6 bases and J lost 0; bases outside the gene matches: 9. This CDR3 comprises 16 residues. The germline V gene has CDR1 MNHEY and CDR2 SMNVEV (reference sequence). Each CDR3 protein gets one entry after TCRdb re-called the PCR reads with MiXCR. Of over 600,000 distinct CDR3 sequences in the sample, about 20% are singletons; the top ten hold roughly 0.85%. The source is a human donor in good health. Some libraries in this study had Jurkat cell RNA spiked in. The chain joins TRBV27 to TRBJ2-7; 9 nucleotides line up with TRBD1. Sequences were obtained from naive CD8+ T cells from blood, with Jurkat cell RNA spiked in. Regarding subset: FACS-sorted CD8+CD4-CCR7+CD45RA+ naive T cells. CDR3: CASSPGQGRVSYEQYF. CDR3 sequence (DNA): TGTGCCAGCAGCCCGGGACAGGGACGGGTCTCCTACGAGCAGTACTTC.